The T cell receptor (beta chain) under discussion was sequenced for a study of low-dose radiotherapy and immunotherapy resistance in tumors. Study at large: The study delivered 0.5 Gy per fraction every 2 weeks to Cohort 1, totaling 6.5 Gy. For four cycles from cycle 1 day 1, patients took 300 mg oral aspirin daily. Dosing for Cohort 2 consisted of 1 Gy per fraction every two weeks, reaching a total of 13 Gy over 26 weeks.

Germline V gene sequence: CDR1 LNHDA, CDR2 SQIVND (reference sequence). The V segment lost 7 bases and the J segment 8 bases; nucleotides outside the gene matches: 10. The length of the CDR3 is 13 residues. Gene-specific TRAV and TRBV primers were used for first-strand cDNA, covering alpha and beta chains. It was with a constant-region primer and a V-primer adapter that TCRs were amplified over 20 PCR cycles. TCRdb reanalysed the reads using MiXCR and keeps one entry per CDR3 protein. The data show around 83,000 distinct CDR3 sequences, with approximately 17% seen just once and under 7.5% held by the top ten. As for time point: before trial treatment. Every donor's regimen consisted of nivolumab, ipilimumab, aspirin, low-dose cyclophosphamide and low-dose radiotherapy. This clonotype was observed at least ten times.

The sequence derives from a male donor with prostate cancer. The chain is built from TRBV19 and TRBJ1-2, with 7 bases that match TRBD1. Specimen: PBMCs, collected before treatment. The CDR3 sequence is CASTETGSGGYTF. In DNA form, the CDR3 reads TGTGCCAGTACCGAGACAGGGTCGGGAGGCTACACCTTC.